This T cell receptor (beta chain) was sequenced in a study of cytomegalovirus exposure and HLA in healthy donors. PCR primers comprised 60 Vbeta and 13 Jbeta primers. This table comes from immunoSEQ multiplex PCR, and its TCRdb copy is limited to in-frame clones, with some not included. The table records around 100,000 clones, 70% to 80% of them present only once. CDR3 length: 16 residues. From germline, CDR1 is GTSNPN and CDR2 SVGIG (reference sequence). The V and J ends lost 1 base and 2 bases, in that order; junction bases with no gene match: 8. The sample comprised PBMCs. This sequence originates from a middle-aged woman in good health and CMV-seronegative. This sequence joins TRBV30 and TRBJ2-4; 7 bases are a match to TRBD2. The CDR3 is CAWSALPLATKNIQYF. The CDR3 DNA sequence: TGTGCCTGGAGTGCCCTACCACTAGCGACCAAAAACATTCAGTACTTC.